This is a list of T cell receptor beta chains from one sample in a study of T cells in Graves' hyperthyroidism and ophthalmopathy. TCRdb recomputed calls from the multiplex PCR reads with MiXCR, one row per CDR3 protein. The sample has over 200,000 distinct CDR3 sequences; around 17% are singletons. The sequencing sample was made of blood. The receptors here all came from a middle-aged man with Graves' hyperthyroidism. Both conserved end residues are part of each CDR3. D genes are given only for firm matches. The size entry is marked missing in some rows and otherwise reads once, few, many or a size class.

length: 15; size: many; J: TRBJ2-7; V: TRBV5-1; D: TRBD1; DNA: TGCGCCAGCAGCTTTACCGGGACAGGGAGTGACGAGCAGTACTTC; CDR3: CASSFTGTGSDEQYF
length: 13; size: many; J: TRBJ1-2; V: TRBV29-1; D: TRBD1; DNA: TGCAGCGTTTTCAGACAGGGGGTAGATGGCTACACCTTC; CDR3: CSVFRQGVDGYTF
length: 16; size: -; J: TRBJ2-7; V: TRBV6-1; D: TRBD1; DNA: TGTGCCAGCAGTGAAGAGGCCGGGACAGGGGGCTACGAGCAGTACTTC; CDR3: CASSEEAGTGGYEQYF
length: 17; size: many; J: TRBJ2-4; V: TRBV7-8; D: -; DNA: TGTGCCAGCAGCTTAGTCACGGAACGCCCGGGCCACAACATTCAGTACTTC; CDR3: CASSLVTERPGHNIQYF
length: 12; size: many; J: TRBJ1-2; V: TRBV2; D: -; DNA: TGTGCCAGCAGTGAAGCAGCGTACGGCTACACCTTC; CDR3: CASSEAAYGYTF
length: 15; size: many; J: TRBJ2-3; V: TRBV20-1; D: TRBD2; DNA: TGCAGTGCTTCCGGACTAGCGGGGGGTTGGGATACGCAGTATTTT; CDR3: CSASGLAGGWDTQYF
length: 15; size: many; J: TRBJ2-5; V: TRBV2; D: TRBD2; DNA: TGTGCCAGCAGCCGCGGCGGGGGGGACCAAGAGACCCAGTACTTC; CDR3: CASSRGGGDQETQYF
length: 15; size: few; J: TRBJ2-6; V: TRBV7-2; D: -; DNA: TGTGCCAGCAGCTTAGGGCAGCCTGGGGCCAACGTCCTGACTTTC; CDR3: CASSLGQPGANVLTF
length: 15; size: once; J: TRBJ1-3; V: TRBV6-1; D: -; DNA: TGTGCCAGCAGAGTACAGGGCTCCACTGGAAACACCATATATTTT; CDR3: CASRVQGSTGNTIYF
length: 15; size: many; J: TRBJ1-1; V: TRBV7-9; D: -; DNA: TGTGCCAGCAGCCCTATACAACTCTTGAACACTGAAGCTTTCTTT; CDR3: CASSPIQLLNTEAFF
length: 16; size: many; J: TRBJ2-5; V: TRBV20-1; D: -; DNA: TGCAGTGCTAGAGTGGAGGGTTGGGGGGGGCGAGAGACCCAGTACTTC; CDR3: CSARVEGWGGRETQYF
length: 17; size: -; J: TRBJ1-4; V: TRBV6-6; D: -; DNA: TGTGCCAGCAGTTACACAAAAAGAGGGCTGACTAATGAAAAACTGTTTTTT; CDR3: CASSYTKRGLTNEKLFF
length: 14; size: many; J: TRBJ1-5; V: TRBV28; D: -; DNA: TGTGCCAGCAGTTTTGATGTGGAGTATCAGCCCCAGCATTTT; CDR3: CASSFDVEYQPQHF
length: 13; size: -; J: TRBJ2-3; V: TRBV20-1; D: TRBD2; DNA: TGCAGCCCAAGCGGGGGGGCCGGAGATACGCAGTATTTT; CDR3: CSPSGGAGDTQYF
length: 16; size: -; J: TRBJ2-1; V: TRBV19; D: TRBD2; DNA: TGTGCCAGTAGCGGACTAGCGGGAGACCGGGGTTTTGAGCAGTTCTTC; CDR3: CASSGLAGDRGFEQFF
length: 13; size: -; J: TRBJ1-1; V: TRBV7-9; D: -; DNA: TGTGCCAGCAGCCTCATAGGGGCTAGTGAAGCTTTCTTT; CDR3: CASSLIGASEAFF